This TCR beta chain was recorded in a study of blood T cell repertoires in COVID-19. In the study overall: The United States, Italy and Spain provided the acute and convalescent COVID-19 samples. From T cells, B-cell-depleted T cells, or PBMCs came the material, which was cDNA or gDNA.

Germline CDR1 is SGHNT and CDR2 is YYREEE (reference sequence). The CDR3 length is 16 residues. V trimming: 4 bases; J trimming: 3 bases; junction bases outside the gene matches: 9. Authors' methods: The authors estimated nucleated cell counts from reference gene primer amplification. Clones were read by immunoSEQ multiplex PCR, and TCRdb kept only the in-frame ones, dropping some. V, J and clone size reflect that table, while D and trimming were determined from the DNA. The sample holds fewer than 400,000 clones; 85% are singletons and the top ten take 3.6%. Material: peripheral blood. The TCR originated in a woman aged 18-30 years with acute or convalescent COVID-19. This sequence joins TRBV5-4 and TRBJ1-2; 10 nucleotides agree with TRBD1. DNA of the CDR3: TGTGCCAGCAGCCGGGCCGCCGGGACAGGGGACTATGGCTACACCTTC. It is translated as CASSRAAGTGDYGYTF. Full variable domain (missing parts from reference TRBV5-4 and TRBJ1-2): ETGVTQSPTHLIKTRGQQVTLRCSSQSGHNTVSWYQQALGQGPQFIFQYYREEENGRGNFPPRFSGLQFPNYSSELNVNALELDDSALYLCASSRAAGTGDYGYTFGSGTRLTVV.